This TCR beta chain was recovered during a study of cytomegalovirus exposure and HLA in healthy donors. With V trimmed by 4 bases and J by 3 bases, 7 bases remained unmatched. There are 17 residues in the CDR3. The germline CDR1 and CDR2 sequences are SGHTS and YDEGEE. 13 Jbeta primers and 60 Vbeta primers were used for the PCR. Sequencing used immunoSEQ multiplex PCR; TCRdb keeps in-frame clones, though not all of them. The table records roughly 190,000 clones, more than 70% of them present only once. Comments on this clone: Antigen unknown.

Findings and limits, study-wide: What was likely a sequencing artifact was a cluster of highly shared sequence variants.

This sequence joins TRBV5-8 and TRBJ2-3, with 14 bases lining up with TRBD2. The sample comprised PBMCs. This sequence originates from a young man in good health and CMV-seropositive. In DNA, the CDR3 is TGTGCCAGCAGCCAAGGACTAGCGGGAGGAGGGACAGATACGCAGTATTTT. This codes for CASSQGLAGGGTDTQYF.